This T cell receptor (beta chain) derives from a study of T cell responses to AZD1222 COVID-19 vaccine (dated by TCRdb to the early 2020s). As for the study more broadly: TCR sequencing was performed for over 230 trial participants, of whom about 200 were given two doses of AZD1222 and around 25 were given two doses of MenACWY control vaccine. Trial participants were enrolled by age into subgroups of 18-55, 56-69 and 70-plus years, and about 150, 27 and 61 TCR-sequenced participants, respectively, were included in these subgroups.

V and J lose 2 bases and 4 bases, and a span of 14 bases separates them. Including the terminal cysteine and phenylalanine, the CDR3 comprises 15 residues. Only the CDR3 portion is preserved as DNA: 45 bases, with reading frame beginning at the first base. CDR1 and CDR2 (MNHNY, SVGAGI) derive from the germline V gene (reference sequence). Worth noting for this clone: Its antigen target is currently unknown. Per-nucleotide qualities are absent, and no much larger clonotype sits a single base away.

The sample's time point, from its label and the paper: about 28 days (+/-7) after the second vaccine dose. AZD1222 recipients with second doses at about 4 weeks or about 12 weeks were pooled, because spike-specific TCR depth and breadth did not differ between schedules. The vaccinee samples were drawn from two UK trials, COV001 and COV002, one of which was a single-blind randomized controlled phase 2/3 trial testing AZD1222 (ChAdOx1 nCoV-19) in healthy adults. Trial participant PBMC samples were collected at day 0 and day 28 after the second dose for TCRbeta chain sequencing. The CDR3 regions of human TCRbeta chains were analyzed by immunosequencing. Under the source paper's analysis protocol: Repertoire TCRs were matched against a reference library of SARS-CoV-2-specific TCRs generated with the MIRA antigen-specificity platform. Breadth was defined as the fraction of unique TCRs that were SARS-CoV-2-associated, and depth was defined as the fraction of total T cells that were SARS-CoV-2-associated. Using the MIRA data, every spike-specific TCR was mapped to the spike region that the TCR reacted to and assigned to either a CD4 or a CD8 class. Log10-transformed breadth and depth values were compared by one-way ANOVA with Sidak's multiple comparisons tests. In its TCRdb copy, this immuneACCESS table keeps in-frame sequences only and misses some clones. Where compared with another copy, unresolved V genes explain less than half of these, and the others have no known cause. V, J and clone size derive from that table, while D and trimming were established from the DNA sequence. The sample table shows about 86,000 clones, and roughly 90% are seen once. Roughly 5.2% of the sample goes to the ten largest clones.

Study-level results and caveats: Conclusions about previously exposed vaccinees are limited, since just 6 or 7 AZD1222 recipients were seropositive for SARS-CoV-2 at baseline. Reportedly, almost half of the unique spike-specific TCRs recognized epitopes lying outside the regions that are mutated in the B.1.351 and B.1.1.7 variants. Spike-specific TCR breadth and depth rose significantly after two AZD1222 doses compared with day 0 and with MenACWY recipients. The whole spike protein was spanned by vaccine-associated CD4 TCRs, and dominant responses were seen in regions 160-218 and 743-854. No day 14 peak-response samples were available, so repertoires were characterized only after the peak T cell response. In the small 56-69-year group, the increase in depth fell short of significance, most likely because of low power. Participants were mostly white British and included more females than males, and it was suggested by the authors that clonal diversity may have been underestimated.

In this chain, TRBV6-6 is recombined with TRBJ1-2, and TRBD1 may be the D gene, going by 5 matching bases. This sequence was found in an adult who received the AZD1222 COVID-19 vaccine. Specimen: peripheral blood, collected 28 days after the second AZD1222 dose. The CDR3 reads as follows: CASSYSTLRGYGYTF. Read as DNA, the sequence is TGTGCCAGCAGTTACAGTACGTTAAGGGGCTATGGCTACACCTTC.